These 10 T cell receptor beta chains originate from one sample sequenced in a study of blood T cell repertoires in COVID-19. Repertoires were generated with immunoSEQ multiplex PCR, while TCRdb's copy carries only in-frame clones and drops some. There are 99,000 or so clones in the sample; 81% occur only once, and 8.5% to 9.5% lies in the top ten. Sequenced: peripheral blood. Receptors were obtained from a woman aged 65 to 85 with acute or convalescent COVID-19.

The chain joins TRBV3-1 (or the pseudogene TRBV3-2) to TRBJ2-1; 9 nucleotides agree with TRBD1. Trimming cost V 0 bases and J 7 bases; bases outside gene matches: 4. Germline V gives CDR1 LGHDT, CDR2 YNNKEL (reference sequence). The CDR3 extends over 15 amino acids. CDR3 region: CASSQEQGAQNEQFF. CDR3 DNA sequence: TGTGCCAGCAGCCAAGAACAGGGGGCGCAGAATGAGCAGTTCTTC.

V usage is TRBV11-2 and J usage is TRBJ2-7, with 11 bases matching TRBD1. Trimming at V came to 3 bases and at J to 3 bases, leaving 4 bases not matched to a gene. The germline V gene encodes CDR1 SGHAT and CDR2 FQNNGV. CDR3 size: 15 residues. CDR3 nucleotide sequence: TGTGCCAGCAGCTTGAGGACAGGGGGCCTCTACGAGCAGTACTTC. Its translation is CASSLRTGGLYEQYF.

This clone was seen a handful of times. The V gene is TRBV30, the J gene TRBJ1-3; D uncertain. V gave up 5 bases and J gave up 1 base, with 15 bases separating them. In germline, CDR1 is GTSNPN, CDR2 SVGIG (reference sequence). This CDR3 is 15 amino acids long. CDR3 nucleotide sequence: TGTGCCTGGGTCGACTGGACGGGATCTGGAAACACCATATATTTT. It translates to CAWVDWTGSGNTIYF. Together with reference TRBV30 and TRBJ1-3, the CDR3 gives the full variable domain: SQTIHQWPATLVQPVGSPLSLECTVEGTSNPNLYWYRQAAGRGLQLLFYSVGIGQISSEVPQNLSASRPQDRQFILSSKKLLLSDSGFYLCAWVDWTGSGNTIYFGEGSWLTVV.

The chain recombines TRBV5-4 with TRBJ1-2; D might be TRBD1 (5 bases). This CDR3 has 13 amino acids. The V gene lost 4 bases and the J gene lost 7 bases, with 14 bases spanning the gap. Germline lookup yields CDR1 SGHNT and CDR2 YYREEE (reference sequence). In DNA, the CDR3 is TGTGCCAGCAGCCCGGGGGAATGGAGTGGCTACACCTTC. This gives the protein CASSPGEWSGYTF. The variable domain in full, completed from reference TRBV5-4 and TRBJ1-2, reads ETGVTQSPTHLIKTRGQQVTLRCSSQSGHNTVSWYQQALGQGPQFIFQYYREEENGRGNFPPRFSGLQFPNYSSELNVNALELDDSALYLCASSPGEWSGYTFGSGTRLTVV.

The V and J genes are TRBV27 and TRBJ2-3; 14 nucleotides agree with TRBD2. Per the germline V gene, CDR1 is MNHEY and CDR2 is SMNVEV (reference sequence). The CDR3 covers 18 residues. Trimming cost V 6 bases and J 2 bases; bases outside gene matches: 10. CDR3 sequence reads: CASSAGLAGALTTDTQYF. CDR3 DNA: TGTGCCAGCAGCGCGGGACTAGCGGGAGCCCTCACCACAGATACGCAGTATTTT.

Only a few counts were recorded for this clone. The CDR3: CASSSVPGQGKNEKLFF. The CDR3 DNA reads TGTGCCAGCAGCTCAGTCCCGGGACAGGGAAAAAATGAAAAACTGTTTTTT. The chain joins TRBV2 to TRBJ1-4; 9 nucleotides match TRBD1. Germline assignment: CDR1 SNHLY and CDR2 FYNNEI. CDR3 length: 17 amino acids. With V trimmed by 6 bases and J by 5 bases, 13 bases remained unmatched.

This clone appeared once. The chain combines TRBV7-2 with TRBJ2-7; 11 nucleotides agree with TRBD1. Germline loops: CDR1 SGHTA, CDR2 FQGNSA. Germline trimming cut 5 bases from V and 3 bases from J; bases unmatched to any gene: 6. The CDR3 has 15 amino acids. In nucleotides, the CDR3 is TGTGCCAGCAGCACCGGACAGGGGGCCCTCTACGAGCAGTACTTC. Translating it yields CASSTGQGALYEQYF.

The rearrangement links TRBV7-6 to TRBJ2-1; D gene ambiguous. Germline-derived CDR1 and CDR2 are SGHVS and FNYEAQ. The V gene lost 1 base and the J gene lost 1 base, with 8 bases spanning the gap. The CDR3 sequence is 15 residues long. Here the CDR3 DNA reads TGTGCCAGCAGCTTAGAGGCGGTTTCCTACAATGAGCAGTTCTTC. This codes for CASSLEAVSYNEQFF.

The chain combines TRBV7-2 with TRBJ1-3; possible D gene TRBD1, 5 bases. This CDR3 has 16 amino acids. Trimming took 3 bases from V and 0 from J, leaving 12 bases between them. CDR1 and CDR2 (germline): SGHTA, FQGNSA. The CDR3 reads CASSLGVGGSGNTIYF. The CDR3 DNA is TGTGCCAGCAGCTTGGGCGTGGGGGGCTCTGGAAACACCATATATTTT.

V usage is TRBV19 and J usage is TRBJ2-1; 11 bases align to TRBD2. Germline V gene data show CDR1 as LNHDA and CDR2 as SQIVND (reference sequence). The length of the CDR3 is 15 residues. Losses at the gene ends were 5 bases for V and 7 bases for J; bases not matched to a gene: 7. CDR3 residues: CASSPQLAGANEQFF. The CDR3 DNA sequence: TGTGCCAGTAGTCCACAACTAGCGGGAGCGAATGAGCAGTTCTTC.